This T cell receptor (beta chain) was found in a study of cytomegalovirus exposure and HLA in healthy donors. Study observations and caveats: A reported reduction in N-insertions relative to the roughly 640-donor mean was seen in an Asian-associated ancestry cluster in a later analysis.

Amplification used 60 Vbeta primers and 13 Jbeta primers. Profiling relied on immunoSEQ multiplex PCR, and the TCRdb table lists in-frame clones only, not all of them. The sample shows more than 150,000 clones, approximately 79% of them seen only once. Donors showed nominal health when sampled, although they likely had unrecorded immune exposures. The germline CDR1 and CDR2 sequences are SGHRS and YFSETQ. The CDR3 extends over 18 amino acids. Trimming removed 1 base from V and 1 base from J, with 15 bases in between. Concerning this clone itself: Its antigen is unidentified.

The chain carries TRBV5-1 and TRBJ2-6; TRBD1 is a possible D gene (6 bases). This receptor was identified in a man aged 45-65 years in good health and CMV-seropositive. Material for sequencing was PBMCs. CDR3 region: CASSLYAGVLSGANVLTF. CDR3 nucleotide sequence: TGCGCCAGCAGCTTGTACGCAGGGGTGTTGTCTGGGGCCAACGTCCTGACTTTC.